The T cell receptor (beta chain) under discussion was sequenced for a study of T cell responses to AZD1222 COVID-19 vaccine. Notes on the study in general: Among spike-specific TCRs, nearly half reportedly target unmutated variant regions. Compared with day 0, the breadth and depth of the Spike-specific TCR repertoire rose significantly after two doses of AZD1222.

The repertoire was sequenced with immunoSEQ multiplex PCR; TCRdb's copy has only in-frame clones and lacks some. The table has roughly 120,000 clones, about 85% seen once. In germline, CDR1 is SQVTM, CDR2 ANQGSEA. This CDR3 has 14 residues. V shed 5 bases and J 10 bases; nucleotides not matched to a gene: 14. As concerns this clone: As yet, its antigen is unknown.

Material: peripheral blood, obtained on day 0 of AZD1222 vaccination. This chain connects TRBV29-1 to TRBJ2-1, with 7 bases identical to TRBD1. This receptor was obtained from an adult in good health. In DNA form, the CDR3 reads TGCAGCGTTCCTCGGGTGCCAGGGGGAGAGGAGCAGTTCTTC. Its translation: CSVPRVPGGEEQFF.